This T cell receptor beta chain came from a study of CD8 T cells in Susac syndrome. This CDR3 contains 15 residues. V dropped 2 bases and J dropped 4; count of bases not matched to a gene: 4. Germline CDR1 and CDR2: MGHRA and YSYEKL. The RNA, about 0.5 to 1 ug, was put through reverse transcription using random hexamers. TCRdb reanalysed the immunoSEQ multiplex PCR reads using MiXCR and keeps one entry per CDR3 protein. The sample comprises around 160,000 distinct CDR3 sequences, just under 95% of which are singletons, and around 0.13% rests with the top ten. The receptor was derived from a human donor in good health. The chain carries TRBV4-1 and TRBJ1-5; 8 nucleotides match TRBD1. The sequencing input was CD4+ T cells from PBMCs. Written as DNA, the CDR3 is TGCGCCAGCAGCCAATGGACAGGGCTAAATCAGCCCCAGCATTTT. Amino acids: CASSQWTGLNQPQHF.